The 11 T cell receptor beta chains below all came from one sample that was sequenced in a study of immune evolution from preneoplasia to lung adenocarcinoma (dated by TCRdb to the early 2020s). Library construction relied on the immunoSEQ multiplex PCR assay. The clones in this table, taken by TCRdb from immuneACCESS, are in-frame only. Not every clone is retained; where verified, under half of the shortfall comes from an unresolved V gene, and the cause of the rest is unknown. The table for this sample lists some 15,000 clones; roughly 80% of them were counted only once. Of the sample, about 4.3% is held by the ten largest clones. Material: FFPE minimally invasive lung adenocarcinoma tissue. The meaning of the sample's cell subset or site label: micro-invasive lung adenocarcinoma (MIA). All receptors derive from a person aged 70 to 85 with lung adenocarcinoma.

The gene calls are TRBV9 and TRBJ1-2, with a possible D match to TRBD1 (5 bases). Germline V lookup: CDR1 SGDLS, CDR2 YYNGEE. This CDR3 has 15 amino acids. V was trimmed by 0 bases and J by 0 bases, leaving 9 bases between them. The CDR3: CASSVGGHSNYGYTF. CDR3 DNA sequence: TGTGCCAGCAGCGTAGGTGGACATTCTAACTATGGCTACACCTTC.

The CDR3 here is CASSPRTSSGELFF. The DNA of the CDR3 is TGTGCCAGTAGTCCCCGGACTAGTTCCGGGGAGCTGTTTTTT. This chain links TRBV19 with TRBJ2-2, with 7 bases lining up with TRBD2. Unmatched junction bases numbered 6, after V lost 5 bases and J lost 6 bases. CDR3 size: 14 residues. In germline, CDR1 is LNHDA, CDR2 SQIVND (reference sequence).

The CDR3 region is CASSTHSGRETQYF. The CDR3 DNA follows: TGTGCCAGCAGCACTCATAGCGGTCGGGAGACCCAGTACTTC. The V and J genes are TRBV5-4 and TRBJ2-5, with a weak D call TRBD2 (6 bases). Trimming took off 4 bases at V and 5 bases at J, with 15 bases between the two ends. This CDR3 spans 14 amino acids. CDR1 is SGHNT and CDR2 is YYREEE in the germline V gene (reference sequence).

CDR3 sequence: CASSFPGGRYGYTF. CDR3 DNA: TGTGCCAGCAGCTTCCCAGGGGGCCGGTATGGCTACACCTTC. V and J are TRBV7-9 and TRBJ1-2; 8 nucleotides line up with TRBD1. The CDR3 totals 14 residues. The trim removed 3 bases at V and 5 bases at J, leaving 5 bases unmatched. Germline CDR1 is SEHNR and CDR2 is FQNEAQ (reference sequence).

The sample holds a few counts of this clone. The chain links TRBV9 to TRBJ1-6, with D tentatively TRBD1 (6 bases). V dropped 3 bases and J dropped 9 bases, with 16 bases sitting between them. The germline V gene encodes CDR1 SGDLS and CDR2 YYNGEE. CDR3 length equals 15 residues. The CDR3 region is CASSDPGAAASPLHF. CDR3 nucleotides: TGTGCCAGCAGCGACCCAGGGGCCGCTGCTTCACCCCTCCACTTT. The variable domain in full, completed from reference TRBV9 and TRBJ1-6, reads DSGVTQTPKHLITATGQRVTLRCSPRSGDLSVYWYQQSLDQGLQFLIQYYNGEERAKGNILERFSAQQFPDLHSELNLSSLELGDSALYFCASSDPGAAASPLHFGNGTRLTVT.

A few counts support this clone. The genes are TRBV28 and TRBJ1-1; D possibly corresponds to TRBD1 (6 bases). CDR1 MDHEN and CDR2 SYDVKM come from the germline V gene. CDR3 length equals 18 residues. Trimming took 5 bases from V and 0 from J, leaving 22 bases between them. CDR3 in DNA: TGTGCCAGCAGTGACGAAATCCCCCAGGGGATTTTGAACACTGAAGCTTTCTTT. Its protein is CASSDEIPQGILNTEAFF.

This clone came up a few times. The chain uses TRBV29-1 and TRBJ1-1, with TRBD1 identical over 7 bases. The V gene's germline CDR1 is SQVTM and CDR2 ANQGSEA. After removal of 4 bases from V and 4 bases from J, the junction contained 6 bases not matched to a gene. This CDR3 is 13 amino acids long. The CDR3 nucleotides are TGCAGCGTTGTACAGGGGATTGGCACTGAAGCTTTCTTT. Translated, it gives CSVVQGIGTEAFF.

The genes are TRBV7-9 and TRBJ1-2, with 7 bases fitting TRBD1. This CDR3 contains 15 residues. V lost 3 bases, J lost 6 bases, and 10 bases stayed unmatched. Germline assignment: CDR1 SEHNR and CDR2 FQNEAQ (reference sequence). The CDR3 nucleotides read TGTGCCAGCAGCTTGGGGCAGGGGGTAGAGGATGGCTACACCTTC. Its protein product is CASSLGQGVEDGYTF.

The V gene is TRBV28, the J gene TRBJ1-4; no clear D gene. The CDR3 totals 16 residues. V was shortened by 6 bases and J by 0 bases, with 14 bases between the two germline ends. Germline V gives CDR1 MDHEN, CDR2 SYDVKM. CDR3 DNA sequence: TGTGCCAGCAGAGAGAGGCCACCCACAACTAATGAAAAACTGTTTTTT. Translated: CASRERPPTTNEKLFF.

The rearrangement uses TRBV6-4 and TRBJ2-1, with 14 bases that match TRBD2. Trimming took 2 bases from V and 7 from J; bases not matched to a gene: 1. CDR1 and CDR2 (germline): MRHNA, SNTAGT. The CDR3 has 15 amino acids. In DNA, the CDR3 is TGTGCCAGCAGTGACGGGACTAGCGGGAGAAATGAGCAGTTCTTC. Protein product: CASSDGTSGRNEQFF.

V gene TRBV28 combines with J gene TRBJ1-6, with D unclear. This CDR3 contains 13 residues. CDR1 and CDR2 from the germline V gene are MDHEN and SYDVKM. V was trimmed by 7 bases and J by 8 bases, leaving 12 bases between them. The CDR3 spells CASTVRVHSPLHF. DNA of the CDR3: TGTGCCAGCACCGTTCGGGTGCATTCACCCCTCCACTTT. Together with reference TRBV28 and TRBJ1-6, the CDR3 gives the full variable domain: DVKVTQSSRYLVKRTGEKVFLECVQDMDHENMFWYRQDPGLGLRLIYFSYDVKMKEKGDIPEGYSVSREKKERFSLILESASTNQTSMYLCASTVRVHSPLHFGNGTRLTVT.